The clone carrying this T cell receptor (beta chain) turned up a few times. Its antigen is unknown. Looked up from germline, CDR1 is LGHDT and CDR2 is YNNKEL (reference sequence). The CDR3 contains 17 residues. V shed 3 bases and J 2 bases; nucleotides not matched to a gene: 11. Via MiXCR, TCRdb re-called the 5' RACE reads, giving one row per CDR3 protein. The table has 100,000 to 130,000 distinct CDR3 sequences, about 15% seen once. The data originate from a study of T-cell memory formation after mild COVID-19. Study-level points and caveats: Of the contracting clones, CD4+ ones lay mainly in CM and EM, and CD8+ ones in EMRA.

Sequencing was done on a sample of PBMCs or a T cell subset sorted from them (not recorded which). This clonotype originated in a man younger than 35 who had mild COVID-19 (a few samples of this study predate the infection). Cell type and time point are not known. J is TRBJ2-5 and V is TRBV3-1, with 8 bases identical to TRBD2. DNA of the CDR3: TGTGCCAGCAGCCATCTACTAGCGGTAGCTTTACAAGAGACCCAGTACTTC. Translation: CASSHLLAVALQETQYF.